Presented here are 13 T cell receptor beta chains from one specimen sequenced in a study of graft-versus-host responses after intestinal transplantation. Assay: immunoSEQ multiplex PCR; the TCRdb copy retains only in-frame clones and omits some. The sample has 80,000 to 95,000 clones, about nine tenths seen once. What these receptors recognize is not known. The specimen was unstimulated CD4+ T cells sorted from spleen or lymph node cells, collected before transplant. These receptors all stem from a human donor who was the organ donor for an intestinal transplant.

The chain couples TRBV18 to TRBJ1-5; D gene unclear. Trimming removed 3 bases from V and 3 bases from J, with 3 bases in between. Germline values: CDR1 KGHSH, CDR2 LQKENI. The CDR3 contains 12 residues. CDR3 amino acids: CASSPVNQPQHF. CDR3 coding DNA: TGTGCCAGCTCACCCGTCAATCAGCCCCAGCATTTT.

This chain connects TRBV6-5 to TRBJ1-1; a weak D match, TRBD1 (5 bases). The germline gives CDR1 MNHEY, CDR2 SVGAGI. The CDR3 consists of 13 residues. Trimming removed 1 base from V and 11 bases from J, with 14 bases in between. In DNA form, the CDR3 reads TGTGCCAGCAGTTACTGGGGCGGTTGGTTGGCTTTCTTT. It yields the protein CASSYWGGWLAFF.

The rearrangement joins TRBV28 to TRBJ2-7, with a tentative D call TRBD2 (7 bases). V was shortened by 5 bases and J by 0 bases, with 20 bases between the two germline ends. The V gene's germline CDR1 is MDHEN and CDR2 SYDVKM. The CDR3 is made up of 17 amino acids. The CDR3, as DNA: TGTGCCAGCAGTCAAAAACGGGGGGCGTTTTCCTCCTACGAGCAGTACTTC. It translates to CASSQKRGAFSSYEQYF.

The V and J genes are TRBV7-9 and TRBJ2-7; unclear D gene. Trimming cost V 3 bases and J 6 bases, with 6 bases left between them. The CDR3 has 11 residues. Germline CDR1 is SEHNR and CDR2 is FQNEAQ (reference sequence). The CDR3 spells CASSFHGEQYF. The CDR3 DNA is TGTGCCAGCAGCTTCCACGGCGAGCAGTACTTC.

The chain uses TRBV6-1 and TRBJ1-5; TRBD1 might be the D (6 bases). Germline assignment: CDR1 MNHNS and CDR2 SASEGT. The CDR3 contains 13 residues. Trimming pared 6 bases from V and 9 bases from J, leaving 15 bases between. The CDR3 is CASSERGYLPQHF. CDR3 DNA: TGTGCCAGCAGCGAAAGGGGGTATCTGCCCCAGCATTTT.

The rearrangement links TRBV9 to TRBJ1-2; a possible D gene is TRBD1 (5 bases). CDR3 size: 15 residues. With 4 bases removed from V and 5 bases from J, the gap between germline ends came to 18 bases. Germline V gene data show CDR1 as SGDLS and CDR2 as YYNGEE. CDR3 sequence reads: CASSPSPGNRYGYTF. DNA for the CDR3: TGTGCCAGCAGCCCCAGTCCAGGGAATAGGTATGGCTACACCTTC. Full variable domain (missing parts from reference TRBV9 and TRBJ1-2): DSGVTQTPKHLITATGQRVTLRCSPRSGDLSVYWYQQSLDQGLQFLIQYYNGEERAKGNILERFSAQQFPDLHSELNLSSLELGDSALYFCASSPSPGNRYGYTFGSGTRLTVV.

This clone was observed a few times. The rearrangement links TRBV6-5 to TRBJ1-2; a weak D match, TRBD1 (5 bases). The CDR3 sequence is 12 residues long. Germline V gene sequence: CDR1 MNHEY, CDR2 SVGAGI. The V end lost 3 bases, the J end lost 4 bases, and 6 bases lay between the germline ends. The CDR3, as DNA: TGTGCCAGCAGTTATGACAGCTATGGCTACACCTTC. This codes for CASSYDSYGYTF.

The chain combines TRBV9 with TRBJ2-5; D not resolved. Between the trimmed V and J ends, which lost 4 bases and 3 bases, there was a span of 10 bases. The CDR3 totals 13 residues. Germline CDR1 SGDLS, CDR2 YYNGEE. For the CDR3, the DNA is TGTGCCAGCAGCCCCCCTCAGAAAGAGACCCAGTACTTC. It codes for CASSPPQKETQYF.

The J gene is TRBJ2-6, the V gene TRBV4-1, with D hard to call. V lost 0 bases and J 4 bases, leaving 13 bases between the germline ends. Germline V gene lookup returns CDR1 MGHRA and CDR2 YSYEKL. This CDR3 contains 17 residues. The DNA of the CDR3 is TGCGCCAGCAGCCAAGAATACCCGAGAGAGGGGGCCAACGTCCTGACTTTC. Its protein product is CASSQEYPREGANVLTF.

This clone is a singleton in its sample. V and J are TRBV6-1 and TRBJ2-5, with TRBD2 matching over 15 bases. This CDR3 has 17 amino acids. The germline V gene encodes CDR1 MNHNS and CDR2 SASEGT. J lost 4 bases, V lost 4 bases, and 7 bases had no gene match. DNA of the CDR3: TGTGCCAGCAGTGTAGGACTAGCGGGGGGGAGAAGAGAGACCCAGTACTTC. Its protein product is CASSVGLAGGRRETQYF.

V usage is TRBV5-1 and J usage is TRBJ2-5, with D maybe TRBD2 (6 bases). V lost 4 bases to trimming and J lost 5 bases, with 18 bases between them. The CDR3 has 15 amino acids. Germline CDR1 reads SGHRS; CDR2 reads YFSETQ. The CDR3 protein is CASSPGASVSETQYF. The DNA of the CDR3 is TGCGCCAGCAGCCCTGGGGCTAGCGTATCCGAGACCCAGTACTTC.

This clone was detected a few times. V usage is TRBV6-4 and J usage is TRBJ2-1; D is undetermined. Germline V gene sequence: CDR1 MRHNA, CDR2 SNTAGT. This CDR3 comprises 13 residues. The V end lost 11 bases, the J end lost 3 bases, and 14 bases lay between the germline ends. The CDR3 bases are TGTGCCTGCGATCCCCTTCACTACAATGAGCAGTTCTTC. This encodes CACDPLHYNEQFF.

The gene calls are TRBV18 and TRBJ1-2; TRBD1 is a possible D gene (6 bases). The CDR3 sequence is 16 residues long. Trimming pared 4 bases from V and 5 bases from J, leaving 20 bases between. Germline lookup yields CDR1 KGHSH and CDR2 LQKENI. The CDR3 loop reads CASSQGQIQYGYGYTF. CDR3 DNA: TGTGCCAGCTCACAAGGACAGATACAATATGGGTATGGCTACACCTTC.